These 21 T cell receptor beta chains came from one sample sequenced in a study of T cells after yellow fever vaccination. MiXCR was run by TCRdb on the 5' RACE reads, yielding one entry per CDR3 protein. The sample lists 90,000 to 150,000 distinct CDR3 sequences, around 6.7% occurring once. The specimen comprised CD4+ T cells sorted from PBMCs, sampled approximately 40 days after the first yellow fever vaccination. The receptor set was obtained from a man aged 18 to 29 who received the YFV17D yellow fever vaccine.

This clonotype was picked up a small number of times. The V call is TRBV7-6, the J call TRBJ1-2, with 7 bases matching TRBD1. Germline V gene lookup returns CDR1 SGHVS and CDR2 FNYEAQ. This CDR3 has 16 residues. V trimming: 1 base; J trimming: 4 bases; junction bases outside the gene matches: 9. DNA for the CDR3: TGTGCCAGCAGCTTAGGGACAGGACGTCTCGTCTATGGCTACACCTTC. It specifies CASSLGTGRLVYGYTF.

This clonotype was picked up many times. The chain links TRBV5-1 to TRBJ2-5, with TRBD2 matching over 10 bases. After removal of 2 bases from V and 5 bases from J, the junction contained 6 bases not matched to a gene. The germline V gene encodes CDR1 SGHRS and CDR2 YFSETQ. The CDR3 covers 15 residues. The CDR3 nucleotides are TGCGCCAGCAGCTTAAGCGGGGGGGCGGAGGAGACCCAGTACTTC. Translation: CASSLSGGAEETQYF.

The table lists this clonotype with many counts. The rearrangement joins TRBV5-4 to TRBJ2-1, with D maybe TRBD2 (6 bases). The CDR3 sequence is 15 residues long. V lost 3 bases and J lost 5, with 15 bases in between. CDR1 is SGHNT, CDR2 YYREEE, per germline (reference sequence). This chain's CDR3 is CASSSSRRGNNEQFF. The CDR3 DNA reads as TGTGCCAGCAGCTCCAGCCGGAGGGGAAACAATGAGCAGTTCTTC. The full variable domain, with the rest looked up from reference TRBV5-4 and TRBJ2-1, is ETGVTQSPTHLIKTRGQQVTLRCSSQSGHNTVSWYQQALGQGPQFIFQYYREEENGRGNFPPRFSGLQFPNYSSELNVNALELDDSALYLCASSSSRRGNNEQFFGPGTRLTVL.

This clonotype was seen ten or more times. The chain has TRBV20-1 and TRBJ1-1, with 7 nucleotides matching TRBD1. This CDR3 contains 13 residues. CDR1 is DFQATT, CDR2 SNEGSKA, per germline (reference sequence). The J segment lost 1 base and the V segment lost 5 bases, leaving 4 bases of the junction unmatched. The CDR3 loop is CSAAQGGNTEAFF. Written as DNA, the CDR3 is TGCAGTGCTGCCCAGGGGGGGAACACTGAAGCTTTCTTT.

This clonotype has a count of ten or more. The CDR3 DNA sequence: TGTGCCAGCAGCCCCAGTTCCGGACAGGGCTCTGGCTACACCTTC. It specifies CASSPSSGQGSGYTF. V usage is TRBV11-2 and J usage is TRBJ1-2, with TRBD1 matching over 8 bases. Germline V lookup: CDR1 SGHAT, CDR2 FQNNGV. The ends lost 5 bases at V and 7 bases at J; junction bases unmatched: 12. CDR3 length: 15 amino acids.

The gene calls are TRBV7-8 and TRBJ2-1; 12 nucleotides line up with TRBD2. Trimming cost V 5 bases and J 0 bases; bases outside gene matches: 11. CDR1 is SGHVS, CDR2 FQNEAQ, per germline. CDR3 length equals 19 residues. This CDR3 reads CASSPGLAGLLSSYNEQFF. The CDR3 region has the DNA TGTGCCAGCAGCCCGGGACTAGCGGGTCTCCTCAGCTCCTACAATGAGCAGTTCTTC. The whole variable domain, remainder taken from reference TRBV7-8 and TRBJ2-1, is GAGVSQSPRYKVAKRGQDVALRCDPISGHVSLFWYQQALGQGPEFLTYFQNEAQLDKSGLPSDRFFAERPEGSVSTLKIQRTQQEDSAVYLCASSPGLAGLLSSYNEQFFGPGTRLTVL.

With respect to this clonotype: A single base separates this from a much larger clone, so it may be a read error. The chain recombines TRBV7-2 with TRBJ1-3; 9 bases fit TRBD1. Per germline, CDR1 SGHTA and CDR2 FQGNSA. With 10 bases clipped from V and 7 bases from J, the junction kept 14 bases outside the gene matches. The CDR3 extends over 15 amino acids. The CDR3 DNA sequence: TGTGCCAACGGCCGTACCGGGACAGGGCCCAACACCATATATTTT. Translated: CANGRTGTGPNTIYF.

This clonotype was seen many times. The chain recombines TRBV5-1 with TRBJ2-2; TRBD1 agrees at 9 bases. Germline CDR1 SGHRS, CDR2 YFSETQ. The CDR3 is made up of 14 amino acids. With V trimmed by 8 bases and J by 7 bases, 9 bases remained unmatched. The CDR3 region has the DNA TGCGCCAGTACCGGTGACAGGGGGTTCGGGGAGCTGTTTTTT. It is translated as CASTGDRGFGELFF.

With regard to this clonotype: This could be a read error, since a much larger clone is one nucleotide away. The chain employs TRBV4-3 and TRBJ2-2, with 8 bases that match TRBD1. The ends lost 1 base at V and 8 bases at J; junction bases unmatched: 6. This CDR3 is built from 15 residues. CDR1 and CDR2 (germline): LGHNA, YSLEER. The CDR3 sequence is CASSQAPTGEGELFF. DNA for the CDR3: TGCGCCAGCAGCCAAGCCCCGACAGGGGAAGGGGAGCTGTTTTTT.

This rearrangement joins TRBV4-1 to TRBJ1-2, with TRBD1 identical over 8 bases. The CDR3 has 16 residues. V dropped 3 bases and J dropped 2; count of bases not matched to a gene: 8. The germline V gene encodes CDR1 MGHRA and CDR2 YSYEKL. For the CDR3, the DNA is TGCGCCAGCAGCCATCCTCCCAGGGGGCGCAACTATGGCTACACCTTC. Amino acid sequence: CASSHPPRGRNYGYTF.

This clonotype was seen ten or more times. CDR3 in DNA: TGTGCCAGCAGTTACTCAGGGGGTCCCATGAACACTGAAGCTTTCTTT. Residues: CASSYSGGPMNTEAFF. The chain has TRBV6-5 and TRBJ1-1; a possible D gene is TRBD1 (6 bases). V lost 0 bases and J 0 bases, leaving 11 bases between the germline ends. The CDR3 runs 16 residues. CDR1 MNHEY and CDR2 SVGAGI come from the germline V gene.

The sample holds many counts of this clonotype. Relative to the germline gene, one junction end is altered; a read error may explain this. This CDR3 is CSARGGNTEAFF. CDR3 nucleotide sequence: TGCAGTGCGAGAGGGGGGAACACTGAAGCTTTCTTT. The rearrangement uses TRBV20-1 and TRBJ1-1, with D possibly matching TRBD1 (6 bases). The CDR3 is 12 residues long. CDR1 DFQATT and CDR2 SNEGSKA come from the germline V gene (reference sequence).

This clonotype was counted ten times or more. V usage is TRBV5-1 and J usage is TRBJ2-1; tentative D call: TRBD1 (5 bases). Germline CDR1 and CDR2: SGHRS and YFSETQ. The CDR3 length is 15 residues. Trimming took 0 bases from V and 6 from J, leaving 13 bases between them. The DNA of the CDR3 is TGCGCCAGCAGCTTGGCCTTGGGGCAGGGCAATGAGCAGTTCTTC. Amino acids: CASSLALGQGNEQFF.

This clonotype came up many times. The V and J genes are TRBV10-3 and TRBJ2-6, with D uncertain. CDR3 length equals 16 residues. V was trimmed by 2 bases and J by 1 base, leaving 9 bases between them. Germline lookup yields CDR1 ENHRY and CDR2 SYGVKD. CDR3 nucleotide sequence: TGTGCCATCAGTGAGCGCGTGGGTTCTGGGGCCAACGTCCTGACTTTC. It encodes CAISERVGSGANVLTF.

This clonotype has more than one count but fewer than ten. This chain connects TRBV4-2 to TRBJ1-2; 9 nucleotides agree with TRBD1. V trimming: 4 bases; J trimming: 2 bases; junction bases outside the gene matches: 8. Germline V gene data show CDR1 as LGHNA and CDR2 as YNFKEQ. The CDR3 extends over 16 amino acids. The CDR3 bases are TGTGCCAGCAGCCCGCGGACAGGGGAGAAAAACTATGGCTACACCTTC. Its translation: CASSPRTGEKNYGYTF.

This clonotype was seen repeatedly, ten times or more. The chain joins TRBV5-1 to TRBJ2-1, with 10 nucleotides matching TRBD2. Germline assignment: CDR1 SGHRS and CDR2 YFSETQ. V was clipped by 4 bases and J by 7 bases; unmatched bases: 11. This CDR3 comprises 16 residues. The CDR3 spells CASSAFTSGAGNEQFF. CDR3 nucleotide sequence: TGCGCCAGCAGCGCCTTCACTAGCGGGGCTGGAAATGAGCAGTTCTTC.

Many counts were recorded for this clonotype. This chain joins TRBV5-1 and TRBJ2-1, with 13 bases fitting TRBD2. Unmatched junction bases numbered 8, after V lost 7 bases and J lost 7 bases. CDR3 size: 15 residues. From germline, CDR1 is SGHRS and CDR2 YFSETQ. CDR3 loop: CASRLAGGTVNEQFF. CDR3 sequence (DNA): TGCGCCAGCCGACTAGCGGGGGGTACCGTAAATGAGCAGTTCTTC.

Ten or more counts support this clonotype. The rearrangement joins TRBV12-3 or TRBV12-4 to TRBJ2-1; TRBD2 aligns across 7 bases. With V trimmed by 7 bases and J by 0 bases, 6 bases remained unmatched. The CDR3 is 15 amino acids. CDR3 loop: CASMAGRVSYNEQFF. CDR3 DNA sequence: TGTGCCAGCATGGCGGGGAGGGTCTCCTACAATGAGCAGTTCTTC.

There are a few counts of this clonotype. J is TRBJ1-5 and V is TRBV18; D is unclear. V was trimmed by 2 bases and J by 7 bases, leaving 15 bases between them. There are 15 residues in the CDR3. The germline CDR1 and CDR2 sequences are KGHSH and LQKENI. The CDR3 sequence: CASSPIKHPGQPQHF. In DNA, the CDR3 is TGTGCCAGCTCACCAATAAAACATCCGGGGCAGCCCCAGCATTTT.

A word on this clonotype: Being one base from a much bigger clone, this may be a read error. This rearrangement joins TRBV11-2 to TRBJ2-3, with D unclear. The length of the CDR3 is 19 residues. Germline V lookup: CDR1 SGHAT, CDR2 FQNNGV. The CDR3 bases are TGTGACAGCAGCCGTCACTCGGTCTCGTTCTTCACTAGCACAGATACGCAGTATTTT. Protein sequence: CDSSRHSVSFFTSTDTQYF.

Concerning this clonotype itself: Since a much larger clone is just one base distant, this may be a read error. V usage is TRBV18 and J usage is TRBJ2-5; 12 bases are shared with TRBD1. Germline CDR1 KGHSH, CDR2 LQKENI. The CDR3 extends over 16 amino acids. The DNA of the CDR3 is TGTGCCAGCGCACCACGGGACAGGGGGCTCGGAGAGACCCAGTACTTC. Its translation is CASAPRDRGLGETQYF.